This T cell receptor (beta chain) was sequenced during a study of blood T cells in healthy people across ages. Overall study findings and caveats: Diversity of TCR beta correlated strongly with naive T cell percentage.

Note on this clonotype: Its antigen is not known.

The authors ran a second PCR of about 6 to 11 cycles using a sample-barcoded 5' primer and a J-beta primer mix. Every sample returned 2.5 million or more CDR3-containing paired-end reads. TCRdb re-called the 5' RACE reads through MiXCR, storing one row per CDR3 protein. The sample has fewer than 2 million distinct CDR3 sequences; about 39% are singletons. Per germline, CDR1 SEHNR and CDR2 FQNEAQ (reference sequence). The CDR3 covers 15 residues. Trimming cost V 5 bases and J 1 base; bases outside gene matches: 5. Specimen: blood. This rearrangement joins TRBV7-9 to TRBJ2-3; 8 bases line up with TRBD2. The receptor was derived from a human donor in good health. The CDR3, as DNA: TGTGCCAGCAGCCAGAGCGGGGGAGGCACAGATACGCAGTATTTT. Translation gives CASSQSGGGTDTQYF.